Given below is one T cell receptor beta chain in context. Germline V gives CDR1 LNHDA, CDR2 SQIVND (reference sequence). The V and J ends lost 8 bases and 5 bases respectively, with 18 bases between them. The CDR3 loop spans 14 amino acids. This sample stems from a study of cytomegalovirus exposure and HLA in healthy donors. About the study: Findings of an earlier analysis included about 120 million unique TCR beta sequences from roughly 190 million T cells. The early release's HLA-typed donors yielded 78 million or so unique TCRs.

The PCR contained 60 Vbeta and 13 Jbeta primers. Generated by immunoSEQ multiplex PCR, the TCRdb table keeps only in-frame clones and is missing some. The sample consists of some 200,000 clones, about 80% of them appearing once. Sequenced sample: PBMCs. The receptor comes from a woman aged 40 to 50 in good health and CMV-seronegative. The chain carries TRBV19 and TRBJ1-1; D might be TRBD1 (5 bases). The CDR3 loop is CASAAGGDGTEAFF. CDR3 DNA sequence: TGTGCCAGTGCAGCGGGGGGGGACGGAACTGAAGCTTTCTTT.